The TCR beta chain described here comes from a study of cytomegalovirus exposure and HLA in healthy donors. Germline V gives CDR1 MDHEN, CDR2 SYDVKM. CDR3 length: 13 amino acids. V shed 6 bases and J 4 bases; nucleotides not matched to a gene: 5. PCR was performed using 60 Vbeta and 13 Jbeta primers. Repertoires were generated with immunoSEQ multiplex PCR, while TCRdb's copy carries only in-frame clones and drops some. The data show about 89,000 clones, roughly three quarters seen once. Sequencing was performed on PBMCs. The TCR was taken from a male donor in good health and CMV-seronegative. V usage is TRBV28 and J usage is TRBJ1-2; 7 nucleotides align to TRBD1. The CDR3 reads CASRVRDSYGYTF. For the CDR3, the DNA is TGTGCCAGCAGGGTTCGGGACAGCTATGGCTACACCTTC.